This T cell receptor beta chain comes out of a study of identical twins. Study-wide results and limits: Clonotypes of the beta chain that were abundant in cord blood carried fewer insertions (memory repertoires showed none). Alpha sequences that were out-of-frame and twin-shared showed an excess of low generation probability.

The V gene lost 0 bases and the J gene lost 4 bases, with 6 bases spanning the gap. The CDR3 spans 13 residues. Germline lookup yields CDR1 SGHDN and CDR2 FVKESK. Unique molecular identifiers were present on the cDNA, which also gained a universal primer site by template switching. Each CDR3 protein is one row after TCRdb ran MiXCR on the 5' RACE reads. The sample has more than 350,000 distinct CDR3 sequences; approximately 8.8% are singletons. Donors uniformly comprised healthy Caucasians. This clonotype has a count of ten or more. As yet, its antigen is unknown. This TCR was sampled from a woman between 45 and 65 years old in good health. V is TRBV14 and J is TRBJ1-1; D remains unclear. The sample was naive T cells sorted from blood. The CDR3 DNA reads as TGTGCCAGCAGCCAAGACAGGCCCACTGAAGCTTTCTTT. Protein: CASSQDRPTEAFF. Based on the CDR3 plus reference TRBV14 and TRBJ1-1, the full variable domain is EAGVTQFPSHSVIEKGQTVTLRCDPISGHDNLYWYRRVMGKEIKFLLHFVKESKQDESGMPNNRFLAERTGGTYSTLKVQPAELEDSGVYFCASSQDRPTEAFFGQGTRLTVV.